This T cell receptor beta chain was sequenced during a study of cytomegalovirus exposure and HLA in healthy donors. Comment on this clone: The antigen is unknown.

Overall study results and limits: Among immune exposure information, only CMV serostatus was available. Researchers reportedly found TCR beta sequences accurately predicted most subjects' HLA-A and HLA-B alleles. Some segments of the V type, notably TRBV6-2 and TRBV6-3, were excluded as indistinguishable.

PCR employed 60 Vbeta and 13 Jbeta primers. The protocol was immunoSEQ multiplex PCR, while the TCRdb copy is restricted to in-frame clones and leaves out a portion. The sample is made up of tens of thousands of clones, and the top ten hold under 1.3% of it. After removal of 2 bases from V and 4 bases from J, the junction contained 10 bases not matched to a gene. The CDR3 consists of 16 residues. Germline V gene data show CDR1 as SGHVS and CDR2 as FNYEAQ. The sample comprised PBMCs. V gene TRBV7-6 combines with J gene TRBJ2-7; TRBD2 matches at 8 bases. The clonotype was recovered from a woman between 40 and 55 years old in good health and CMV-seronegative. CDR3 bases: TGTGCCAGCAGCTTAAGTTACCGGGAGGGCCCATACGAGCAGTACTTC. Its protein product is CASSLSYREGPYEQYF.